The T cell receptor beta chain described here comes from a study of blood T cell repertoires in COVID-19. About the study: There were acute and convalescent COVID-19 samples, and they came from the United States, Italy and Spain. Sources were T cells, B-cell-depleted T cells, or PBMCs; the material itself was cDNA or gDNA.

Original processing methods: The authors estimated nucleated cell counts from reference gene primer amplification. Assay used: immunoSEQ multiplex PCR; TCRdb lists only in-frame clones, some missing. V and J calls and clone size are those listed in that table; D and trimming were worked out from the DNA. This repertoire shows 95,000 to 150,000 clones, 82% found once; its top ten account for 3.5% to 5.5%. The CDR3 sequence is 16 residues long. The ends lost 4 bases at V and 8 bases at J; junction bases unmatched: 11. Germline-derived CDR1 and CDR2 are SGHVS and FNYEAQ. The receptor was isolated from a woman in her 70s with acute or convalescent COVID-19. The chain uses TRBV7-6 and TRBJ1-6, with TRBD1 identical over 7 bases. Sequencing input: peripheral blood. CDR3 loop: CASSSQTGSVDSPLHF. CDR3 bases: TGTGCCAGCAGCTCCCAGACAGGGAGCGTTGATTCACCCCTCCACTTT. The full variable domain, its missing parts supplied by reference TRBV7-6 and TRBJ1-6, is GAGVSQSPRYKVTKRGQDVALRCDPISGHVSLYWYRQALGQGPEFLTYFNYEAQQDKSGLPNDRFSAERPEGSISTLTIQRTEQRDSAMYRCASSSQTGSVDSPLHFGNGTRLTVT.